This is a list of T cell receptor beta chains from one sample in a study of identical twins. TCRdb re-derived calls from the 5' RACE reads in MiXCR, one entry per CDR3 protein. The sample yields over 600,000 distinct CDR3 sequences, 21% seen once. These sequences were also reported in another study, on T cells expressing NK-cell markers.

Sequences were obtained from PBMCs. The receptors originated from a woman aged 18-30 years in good health. Both conserved end residues are part of each CDR3. Each record gives: clone size, V gene, J gene, D gene, CDR3 DNA, CDR3 protein. D genes are given only for firm matches. Size is stated for part of the rows, as once, few or many counts, or as a class when the clone is expanded.

size: -; V: TRBV6-2/TRBV6-3; J: TRBJ2-7; D: -; DNA: TGTGCCACCCGACAGGATAGTTACGAGCAGTACTTC; CDR3: CATRQDSYEQYF
size: -; V: TRBV11-2; J: TRBJ2-7; D: -; DNA: TGTGCCAGCAGCGTTACCGGGACGGGGAGCTCCTACGAGCAGTACTTC; CDR3: CASSVTGTGSSYEQYF
size: few; V: TRBV6-5; J: TRBJ2-2; D: TRBD1; DNA: TGTGCCAGCAGTTACCTGGGACAGTTCACCGGGGAGCTGTTTTTT; CDR3: CASSYLGQFTGELFF
size: few; V: TRBV9; J: TRBJ1-2; D: -; DNA: TGTGCCAGCAGCCCCAAGCGCCACAACTATGGCTACACCTTC; CDR3: CASSPKRHNYGYTF
size: many; V: TRBV18; J: TRBJ2-7; D: -; DNA: TGTGCCAGCTCTTTTAGCATGGACACCTACGAGCAGTACTTC; CDR3: CASSFSMDTYEQYF
size: many; V: TRBV29-1; J: TRBJ2-3; D: TRBD2; DNA: TGCAGCGTCAAGACTAGCGGCACAGATACGCAGTATTTT; CDR3: CSVKTSGTDTQYF
size: -; V: TRBV7-2; J: TRBJ2-3; D: TRBD2; DNA: TGTGCCAGCAGCTTAAAGACTAGCAGGGCAGATACGCAGTATTTT; CDR3: CASSLKTSRADTQYF
size: -; V: TRBV3-1; J: TRBJ2-7; D: TRBD1; DNA: TGTGCCAGCAGCCTAGCTATTAGGACAGGGTCCCCCTACGAGCAGTACTTC; CDR3: CASSLAIRTGSPYEQYF
size: -; V: TRBV12-3/TRBV12-4; J: TRBJ2-1; D: TRBD1; DNA: TGTGCCAGCAGTTTAGGGACAGGGAACAATGAGCAGTTCTTC; CDR3: CASSLGTGNNEQFF
size: once; V: TRBV5-1; J: TRBJ2-1; D: -; DNA: TGCGCCAGCAGCTTGAGACCTTCGAGCGATGAGCAGTTCTTC; CDR3: CASSLRPSSDEQFF
size: -; V: TRBV11-1; J: TRBJ2-5; D: -; DNA: TGTGCCAGCAGCTCCACTGCGGGGCCACAAGAGACCCAGTACTTC; CDR3: CASSSTAGPQETQYF
size: -; V: TRBV7-3; J: TRBJ1-1; D: -; DNA: TGTGCCAGCAGCTCCCGTAGCACTGAAGCTTTCTTT; CDR3: CASSSRSTEAFF
size: -; V: TRBV10-3; J: TRBJ2-5; D: TRBD2; DNA: TGTGCCATCGGTAGTAGCGGGGGTGGTGAGACCCAGTACTTC; CDR3: CAIGSSGGGETQYF
size: -; V: TRBV27; J: TRBJ2-1; D: TRBD2; DNA: TGTGCCAGCAGTTCCCCCTTAGCGGGAGGGCCAGGGGATGAGCAGTTCTTC; CDR3: CASSSPLAGGPGDEQFF
size: few; V: TRBV6-1; J: TRBJ1-2; D: -; DNA: TGTGCCAGCAAGAGAGGGGAAGACTATGGCTACACCTTC; CDR3: CASKRGEDYGYTF
size: -; V: TRBV20-1; J: TRBJ2-3; D: TRBD2; DNA: TGCAGTTCCGGGACTAGCATGATAGATACGCAGTATTTT; CDR3: CSSGTSMIDTQYF
size: -; V: TRBV6-5; J: TRBJ1-6; D: TRBD1; DNA: TGTGCCAGCAGTTACGGCCATGGAAGGGGGCATTCACCCCTCCACTTT; CDR3: CASSYGHGRGHSPLHF
size: -; V: TRBV5-1; J: TRBJ2-1; D: -; DNA: TGCGCCAGCAGCCCTCTAGTCTCCCATGAGCAGTTCTTC; CDR3: CASSPLVSHEQFF
size: many; V: TRBV9; J: TRBJ2-3; D: -; DNA: TGTGCCAGCAGCGTAGTTTCCACAGATACGCAGTATTTT; CDR3: CASSVVSTDTQYF
size: -; V: TRBV20-1; J: TRBJ2-1; D: TRBD2; DNA: TGCAGTGCAGCCGGGACTAGCGGGAGTCTTGAGCAGTTCTTC; CDR3: CSAAGTSGSLEQFF
size: -; V: TRBV12-3/TRBV12-4; J: TRBJ2-7; D: -; DNA: TGTGCCAGCAGCCTAACACAGGGAAGGATCGAGCAGTACTTC; CDR3: CASSLTQGRIEQYF
size: many; V: TRBV12-3/TRBV12-4; J: TRBJ2-6; D: -; DNA: TGTGCCAGCAGTTCCCGGGTCTCCGGGGCCAACGTCCTGACTTTC; CDR3: CASSSRVSGANVLTF
size: few; V: TRBV12-3/TRBV12-4; J: TRBJ2-7; D: TRBD2; DNA: TGTGCCAGCAGTAATCGGGAGACTAGCGGCCACGAGCAGTACTTC; CDR3: CASSNRETSGHEQYF
size: few; V: TRBV20-1; J: TRBJ2-7; D: TRBD2; DNA: TGCAGTGCCGAGCGGGAAGAACGCGAGCAGTACTTC; CDR3: CSAEREEREQYF
size: -; V: TRBV10-2; J: TRBJ2-6; D: -; DNA: TGCGCCAGCAGGGTTGGTAGCTCTGGGGCCAACGTCCTGACTTTC; CDR3: CASRVGSSGANVLTF
size: -; V: TRBV29-1; J: TRBJ2-1; D: -; DNA: TGCAGCGTTAATGGGATAGAAAGAAATGAGCAGTTCTTC; CDR3: CSVNGIERNEQFF
size: few; V: TRBV6-5; J: TRBJ2-1; D: -; DNA: TGTGCCAGCAGTTACCCCACCGGAGGGAAAAATGAGCAGTTCTTC; CDR3: CASSYPTGGKNEQFF
size: -; V: TRBV5-4; J: TRBJ2-1; D: -; DNA: TGTGCCAGCAGCCCGCTACAGGGAACCCCGAAGCAGTTCTTC; CDR3: CASSPLQGTPKQFF